This T cell receptor beta chain was identified in a study of T-cell reconstitution after alpha-beta-depleted transplantation in children. Unique molecular identifiers were incorporated when the TCRbeta library was constructed. A single record per CDR3 protein comes from TCRdb applying MiXCR to the PCR reads. Seen here are about 22,000 distinct CDR3 sequences, approximately 10% observed once, and the top ten hold 20% to 25%. Trimming left V 5 bases short and J 1 base short, with 13 bases between. The CDR3 totals 15 residues. The clonotype was recovered from a human donor who donated a stem cell graft to a child with chronic granulomatous disease. V gene TRBV12-3 or TRBV12-4 combines with J gene TRBJ2-3; weak D call: TRBD1 (5 bases). The sequencing used PBMCs from the stem cell graft donor, collected from the stem cell graft. The CDR3 sequence is CASSDQGLGTDTQYF. The CDR3 DNA is TGTGCCAGCAGTGATCAGGGATTGGGCACAGATACGCAGTATTTT.